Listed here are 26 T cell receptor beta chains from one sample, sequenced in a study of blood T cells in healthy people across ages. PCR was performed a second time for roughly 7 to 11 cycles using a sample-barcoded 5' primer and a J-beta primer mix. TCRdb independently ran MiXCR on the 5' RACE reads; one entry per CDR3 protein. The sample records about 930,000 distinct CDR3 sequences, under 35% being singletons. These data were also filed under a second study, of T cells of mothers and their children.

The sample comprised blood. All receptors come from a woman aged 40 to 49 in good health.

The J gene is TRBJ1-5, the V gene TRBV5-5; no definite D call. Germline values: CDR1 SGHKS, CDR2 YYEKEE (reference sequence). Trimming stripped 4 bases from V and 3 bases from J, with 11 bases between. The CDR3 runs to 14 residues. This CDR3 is CASSLLLFNQPQHF. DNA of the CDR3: TGTGCCAGCAGCCTGCTCCTATTCAATCAGCCCCAGCATTTT.

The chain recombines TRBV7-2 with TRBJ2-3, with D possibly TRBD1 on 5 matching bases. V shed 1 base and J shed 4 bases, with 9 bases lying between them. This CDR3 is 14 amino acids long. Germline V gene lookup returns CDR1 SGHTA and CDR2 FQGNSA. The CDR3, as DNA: TGTGCCAGCAGCTTAGGGGGCCTCGCAGATACGCAGTATTTT. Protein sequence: CASSLGGLADTQYF.

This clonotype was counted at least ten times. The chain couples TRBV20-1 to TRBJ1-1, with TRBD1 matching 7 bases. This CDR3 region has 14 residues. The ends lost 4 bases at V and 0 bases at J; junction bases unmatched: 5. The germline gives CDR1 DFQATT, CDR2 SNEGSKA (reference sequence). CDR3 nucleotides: TGCAGTGCTAAGAGGGGGCGCATGAACACTGAAGCTTTCTTT. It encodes CSAKRGRMNTEAFF.

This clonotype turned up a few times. The CDR3 here is CATRPGGRAGANVLTF. As DNA, the CDR3 is TGTGCCACCCGGCCGGGAGGACGGGCTGGGGCCAACGTCCTGACTTTC. This chain connects TRBV19 to TRBJ2-6; 7 bases agree with TRBD2. Germline assignment: CDR1 LNHDA and CDR2 SQIVND (reference sequence). Unmatched junction bases numbered 11, after V lost 10 bases and J lost 2 bases. The CDR3 is 16 residues long.

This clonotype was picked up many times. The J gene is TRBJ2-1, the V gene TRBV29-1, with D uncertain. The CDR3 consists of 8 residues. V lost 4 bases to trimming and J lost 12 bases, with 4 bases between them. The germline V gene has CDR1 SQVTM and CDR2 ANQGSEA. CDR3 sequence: CSVGVQFF. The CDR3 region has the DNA TGCAGCGTTGGAGTGCAGTTCTTC.

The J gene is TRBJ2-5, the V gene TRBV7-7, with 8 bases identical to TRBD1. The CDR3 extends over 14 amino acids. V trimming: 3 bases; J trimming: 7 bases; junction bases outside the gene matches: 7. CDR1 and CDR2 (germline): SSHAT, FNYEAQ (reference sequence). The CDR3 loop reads CASSLETGAGTQYF. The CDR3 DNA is TGTGCCAGCAGCTTGGAGACAGGGGCAGGGACCCAGTACTTC.

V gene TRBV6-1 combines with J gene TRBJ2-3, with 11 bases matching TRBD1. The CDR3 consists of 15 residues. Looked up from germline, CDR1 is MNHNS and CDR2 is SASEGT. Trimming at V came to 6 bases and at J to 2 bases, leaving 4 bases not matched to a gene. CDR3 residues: CASRDRGPPTDTQYF. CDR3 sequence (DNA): TGTGCCAGCAGGGACAGGGGGCCCCCCACAGATACGCAGTATTTT.

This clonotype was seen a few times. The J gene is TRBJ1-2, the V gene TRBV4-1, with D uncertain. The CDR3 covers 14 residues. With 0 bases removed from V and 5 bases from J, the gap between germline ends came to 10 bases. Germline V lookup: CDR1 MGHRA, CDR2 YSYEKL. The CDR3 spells CASSQDGSEYGYTF. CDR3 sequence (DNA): TGCGCCAGCAGCCAAGATGGGTCGGAGTATGGCTACACCTTC.

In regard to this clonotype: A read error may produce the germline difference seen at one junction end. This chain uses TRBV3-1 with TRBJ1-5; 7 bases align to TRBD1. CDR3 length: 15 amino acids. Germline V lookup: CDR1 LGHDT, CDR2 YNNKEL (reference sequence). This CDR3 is CAGSQGVTGTQPQHF. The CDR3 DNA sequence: TGTGCCGGCAGCCAAGGGGTGACAGGGACTCAGCCCCAGCATTTT.

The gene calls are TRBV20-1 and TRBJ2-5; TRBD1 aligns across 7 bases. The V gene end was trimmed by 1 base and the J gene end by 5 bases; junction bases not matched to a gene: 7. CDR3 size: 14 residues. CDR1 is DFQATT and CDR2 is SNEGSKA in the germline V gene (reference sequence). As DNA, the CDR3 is TGCAGTGCTAGAGTCGGGACAGAGCGGGAGACCCAGTACTTC. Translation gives CSARVGTERETQYF.

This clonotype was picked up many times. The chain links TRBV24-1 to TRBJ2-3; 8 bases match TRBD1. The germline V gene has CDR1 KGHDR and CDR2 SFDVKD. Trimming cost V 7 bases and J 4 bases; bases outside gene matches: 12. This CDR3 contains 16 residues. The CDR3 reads CATSQTGGTQSDTQYF. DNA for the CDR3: TGTGCCACCAGCCAAACAGGGGGGACACAATCAGATACGCAGTATTTT.

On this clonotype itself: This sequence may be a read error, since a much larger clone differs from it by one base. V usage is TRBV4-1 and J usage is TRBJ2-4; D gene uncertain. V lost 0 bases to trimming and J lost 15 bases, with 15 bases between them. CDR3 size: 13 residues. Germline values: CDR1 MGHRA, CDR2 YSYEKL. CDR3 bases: TGCGCCAGCAGCCAAGATCCGCAGGCTACCCCGTACTTC. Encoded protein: CASSQDPQATPYF.

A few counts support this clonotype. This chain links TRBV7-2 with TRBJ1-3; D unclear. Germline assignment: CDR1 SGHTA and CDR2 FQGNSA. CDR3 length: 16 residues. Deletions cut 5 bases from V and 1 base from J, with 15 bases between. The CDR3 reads CASSSSTARSGNTIYF. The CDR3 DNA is TGTGCCAGCAGCAGCTCCACCGCCCGTTCTGGAAACACCATATATTTT.

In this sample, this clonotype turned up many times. The CDR3 spells CSVGEDGYTF. As DNA, the CDR3 is TGCAGCGTTGGTGAAGATGGCTACACCTTC. The chain links TRBV29-1 to TRBJ1-2; D gene ambiguous. The germline V gene encodes CDR1 SQVTM and CDR2 ANQGSEA. The CDR3 has 10 amino acids. Trimming shortened V by 4 bases and J by 6 bases, and 6 bases separated the two germline ends. The variable domain in full, completed from reference TRBV29-1 and TRBJ1-2, reads SAVISQKPSRDICQRGTSLTIQCQVDSQVTMMFWYRQQPGQSLTLIATANQGSEATYESGFVIDKFPISRPNLTFSTLTVSNMSPEDSSIYLCSVGEDGYTFGSGTRLTVV.

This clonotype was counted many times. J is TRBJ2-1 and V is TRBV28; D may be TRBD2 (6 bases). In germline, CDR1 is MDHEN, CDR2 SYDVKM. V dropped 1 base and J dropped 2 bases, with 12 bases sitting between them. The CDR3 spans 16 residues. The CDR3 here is CASSLSLSGAYNEQFF. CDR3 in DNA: TGTGCCAGCAGTTTATCACTTAGCGGTGCCTACAATGAGCAGTTCTTC.

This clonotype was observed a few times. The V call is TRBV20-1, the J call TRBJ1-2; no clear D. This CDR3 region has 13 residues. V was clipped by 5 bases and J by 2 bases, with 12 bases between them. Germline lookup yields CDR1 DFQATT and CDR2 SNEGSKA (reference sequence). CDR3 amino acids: CSAALGLNYGYTF. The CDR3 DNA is TGCAGTGCTGCTCTTGGACTCAACTATGGCTACACCTTC.

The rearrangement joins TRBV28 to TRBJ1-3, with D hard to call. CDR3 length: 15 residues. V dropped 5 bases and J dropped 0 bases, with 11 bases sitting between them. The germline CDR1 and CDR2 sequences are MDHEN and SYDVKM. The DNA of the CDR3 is TGTGCCAGCAGTCAGGTCATCCTCTCTGGAAACACCATATATTTT. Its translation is CASSQVILSGNTIYF.

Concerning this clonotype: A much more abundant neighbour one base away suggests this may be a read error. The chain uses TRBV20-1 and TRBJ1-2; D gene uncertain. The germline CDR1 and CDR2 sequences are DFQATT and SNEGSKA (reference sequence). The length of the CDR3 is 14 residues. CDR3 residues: CSARGSVPFYDYTF. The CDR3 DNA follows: TGCAGTGCTAGAGGGTCCGTCCCCTTCTATGACTACACCTTC.

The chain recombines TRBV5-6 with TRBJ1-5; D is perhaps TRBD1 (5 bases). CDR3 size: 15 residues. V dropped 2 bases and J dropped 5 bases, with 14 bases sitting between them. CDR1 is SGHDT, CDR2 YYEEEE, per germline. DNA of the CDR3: TGTGCCAGCAGCTTAGGAGCAGGGCTCGATCAGCCCCAGCATTTT. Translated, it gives CASSLGAGLDQPQHF.

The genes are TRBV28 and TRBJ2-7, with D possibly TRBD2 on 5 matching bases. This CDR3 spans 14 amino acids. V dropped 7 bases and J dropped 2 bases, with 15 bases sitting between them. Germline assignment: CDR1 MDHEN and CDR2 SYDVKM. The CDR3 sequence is CASTTNTGTYEQYF. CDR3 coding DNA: TGTGCCAGCACCACGAATACGGGGACCTACGAGCAGTACTTC.

CDR3 residues: CASRTGGDSTDTQYF. Here the CDR3 DNA reads TGTGCCAGCAGGACTGGCGGGGATAGCACAGATACGCAGTATTTT. The chain joins TRBV2 to TRBJ2-3; D possibly corresponds to TRBD2 (6 bases). The germline V and J ends were trimmed by 6 bases and 0 bases, with 13 bases remaining between them. Germline values: CDR1 SNHLY, CDR2 FYNNEI. The CDR3 covers 15 residues.

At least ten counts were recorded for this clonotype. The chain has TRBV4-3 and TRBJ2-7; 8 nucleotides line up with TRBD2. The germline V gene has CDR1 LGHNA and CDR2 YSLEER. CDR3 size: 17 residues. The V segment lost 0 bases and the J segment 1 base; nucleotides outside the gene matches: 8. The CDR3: CASSQEKGIAGSYEQYF. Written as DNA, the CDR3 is TGCGCCAGCAGCCAAGAAAAGGGGATAGCGGGGTCCTACGAGCAGTACTTC.

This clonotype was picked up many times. The CDR3 nucleotides are TGTGCCAGCAGCCCCACCCGGACTAGCGGGGATAATGAGCAGTTCTTC. This gives the protein CASSPTRTSGDNEQFF. This chain connects TRBV7-3 to TRBJ2-1; 12 nucleotides match TRBD2. The CDR3 is made up of 16 amino acids. CDR1 is SGHTA and CDR2 is FQGTGA in the germline V gene. Trimming removed 5 bases from V and 7 bases from J; junction bases left unmatched: 9.

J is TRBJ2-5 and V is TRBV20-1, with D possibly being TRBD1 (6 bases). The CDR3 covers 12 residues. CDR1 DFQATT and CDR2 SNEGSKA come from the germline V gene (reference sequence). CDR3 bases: TGCAGACCAACTGGACAGCAAGAGACCCAGTACTTC. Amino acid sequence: CRPTGQQETQYF.

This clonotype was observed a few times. The CDR3 loop is CASSFLRQGYSPLHF. The CDR3 DNA follows: TGTGCCAGCAGCTTCTTACGACAGGGGTACTCACCCCTCCACTTT. This chain connects TRBV7-2 to TRBJ1-6, with 8 bases lining up with TRBD1. The CDR3 has 15 residues. V shed 3 bases and J 10 bases; nucleotides not matched to a gene: 8. CDR1 SGHTA and CDR2 FQGNSA come from the germline V gene.

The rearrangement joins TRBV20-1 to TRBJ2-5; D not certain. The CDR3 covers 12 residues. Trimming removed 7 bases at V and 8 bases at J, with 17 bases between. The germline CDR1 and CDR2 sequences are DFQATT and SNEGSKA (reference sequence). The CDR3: CSVWKSRETQYF. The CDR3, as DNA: TGCAGTGTTTGGAAATCCAGAGAAACCCAGTACTTC.